This TCR beta chain was retrieved from a study of cytomegalovirus exposure and HLA in healthy donors. CDR1 and CDR2 (germline): SGHTA, FQGTGA. The CDR3 loop spans 16 amino acids. V lost 5 bases and J lost 4; bases outside the gene matches: 8. The PCR ran on 60 Vbeta and 13 Jbeta primers. TCRdb's table, derived via immunoSEQ multiplex PCR, lists solely in-frame clones and lacks some. Recorded here are about 130,000 clones; the top ten clones represent about 2.1%. The chain recombines TRBV7-3 with TRBJ2-1, with TRBD1 matching 10 bases. The receptor's source is a woman between 55 and 75 years old in good health and CMV-seronegative. Material: PBMCs. CDR3 residues: CASSASGTGVYNEQFF. CDR3 nucleotides: TGTGCCAGCAGCGCCTCCGGGACAGGGGTTTACAATGAGCAGTTCTTC.